The rows below give T cell receptor beta chains drawn from one sample of a study of OX40 agonist ivuxolimab in advanced cancers. Sequencing was performed with immunoSEQ multiplex PCR; in TCRdb, only in-frame clones are kept and a portion is missing. The sample consists of tens of thousands of clones, 75% to 90% of them appearing once. Material: CD4+ or CD8+ T cells sorted from blood, obtained in a trial of the OX40 agonist ivuxolimab. The receptor source for this set is an adult with an advanced solid tumor such as melanoma, head and neck, liver or kidney cancer. CDR3s include the opening cysteine and the closing phenylalanine or tryptophan. A D gene is named only where the DNA matches it firmly. The size of a clone is reported for some rows only, either as once, few or many, or as a class for expanded clones.

cdr3_nt | cdr3_aa | j_call | v_call | d_call | clone_size
TGTGCCAGCAGTGGAAACAGTAACACTGAAGCTTTCTTT | CASSGNSNTEAFF | TRBJ1-1 | TRBV6-1 | - | -
TGCACAACGGCCTCAGGGAACGGAAATGAGCAGTTCTTC | CTTASGNGNEQFF | TRBJ2-1 | TRBV29-1 | - | -
TGCGCCAGCAGCCAAGATACCCCAGACAGGGGACAGACCGGGGAGCTGTTTTTT | CASSQDTPDRGQTGELFF | TRBJ2-2 | TRBV4-3 | TRBD1 | -
TGCGCCAGCAGCGCCTTGGTGGGGGGGGAGACCCAGTACTTC | CASSALVGGETQYF | TRBJ2-5 | TRBV5-1 | TRBD2 | -
TGTGCCAGCAACCCTGGGACAGCGGCTTACGAGCAGTACTTC | CASNPGTAAYEQYF | TRBJ2-7 | TRBV28 | TRBD1 | -
TGTGCCAGCAGTTACGGTTATCCCGGTAATGAGCAGTTCTTC | CASSYGYPGNEQFF | TRBJ2-1 | TRBV6-5 | - | -
TGCGCCAGCAGCCCTGGACTAGCGGGGAACACCGGGGAGCTGTTTTTT | CASSPGLAGNTGELFF | TRBJ2-2 | TRBV5-1 | TRBD2 | -
TGTGCCAGCAGTGATACCCCTCAGACCTCTTCACCCCTCCACTTT | CASSDTPQTSSPLHF | TRBJ1-6 | TRBV6-1 | - | -
TGTGCCAGCAGGCCTAGCGGGGTGAAAGGCAATGAGCAGTTCTTC | CASRPSGVKGNEQFF | TRBJ2-1 | TRBV7-2 | TRBD2 | -
TGTGCCAGCAGCCTCCGCGGGCTAGCGGGAGTCCCCGGGGAGCTGTTTTTT | CASSLRGLAGVPGELFF | TRBJ2-2 | TRBV7-3 | TRBD2 | -
TGTGCCAGCTCACGGACTAGCGGGGTAGGATCCTACAATGAGCAGTTCTTC | CASSRTSGVGSYNEQFF | TRBJ2-1 | TRBV18 | TRBD2 | -
TGTGCCAGCAGCCAAGTGGCCGGGGCGATAGGGAATCAGCCCCAGCATTTT | CASSQVAGAIGNQPQHF | TRBJ1-5 | TRBV4-2 | - | -
TGTGCCAGCAGCACGTACAGGGGGATCCATGAGCAGTTCTTC | CASSTYRGIHEQFF | TRBJ2-1 | TRBV11-2 | TRBD1 | once
TGCGCCAGCAGTCAATCGTTTGCGGATCTCTATGCAGGCTACACCTTC | CASSQSFADLYAGYTF | TRBJ1-2 | TRBV23-1 | - | -
TGCGCCAGCTCGCTTGGACTTATTGACGAGCAGTACTTC | CASSLGLIDEQYF | TRBJ2-7 | TRBV5-1 | - | -
TGTGCCAGCGGTTCCAGGGAGAACACTGAAGCTTTCTTT | CASGSRENTEAFF | TRBJ1-1 | TRBV6-1 | - | -
TGTGCCAGTAGTATTCGCCCGGGGCCGCTCGGGGGCTACAATGAGCAGTTCTTC | CASSIRPGPLGGYNEQFF | TRBJ2-1 | TRBV19 | - | -
TGTGCCACCCTCTCGCCGGGCGCCTATGGCTACACCTTC | CATLSPGAYGYTF | TRBJ1-2 | TRBV6-5 | - | -
TGTGCCAGCAGTCCCACAGATACGCAGTATTTT | CASSPTDTQYF | TRBJ2-3 | TRBV25-1 | - | -
TGTGCCAGCAGCCAATCGCGGACTAGCGGGCCCGGCTACAATGAGCAGTTCTTC | CASSQSRTSGPGYNEQFF | TRBJ2-1 | TRBV21-1 | - | -
TGCGCCAGCAGCTTGAACCCGGGACAGGGAAGGGAAAAACTGTTTTTT | CASSLNPGQGREKLFF | TRBJ1-4 | TRBV5-1 | TRBD1 | -
TGTGCCAGCAGTGAAAAGAGACAGGGTGTCACCGGGGAGCTGTTTTTT | CASSEKRQGVTGELFF | TRBJ2-2 | TRBV6-1 | TRBD1 | -
TGTGCCAGCTCACCCGTCGGCCAGGGTAGCAATCAGCCCCAGCATTTT | CASSPVGQGSNQPQHF | TRBJ1-5 | TRBV18 | - | once
TGTGCCAGTAACGGGACAACTTATCAGCCCCAGCATTTT | CASNGTTYQPQHF | TRBJ1-5 | TRBV19 | - | -
TGTGCCAGCAGCTCCGGACTGAACACCGGGGAGCTGTTTTTT | CASSSGLNTGELFF | TRBJ2-2 | TRBV7-3 | - | -
TGTGCCAGCAGTGAATCTTCCTGGCAGCTTTCAAGATACACCTTC | CASSESSWQLSRYTF | TRBJ1-2 | TRBV25-1 | - | once
TGTGCCAGCAGCTTACCGACAGGGGGCACTGAAGCTTTCTTT | CASSLPTGGTEAFF | TRBJ1-1 | TRBV7-2 | TRBD1 | -
TGTGCCAGCAGCGATATCGACAGGGGGCGCGGAGCCGGCAGCTACGAGCAGTACTTC | CASSDIDRGRGAGSYEQYF | TRBJ2-7 | TRBV5-4 | TRBD1 | -
TGCAGCGTTGTCACAGGGGCAGAGACCCAGTACTTC | CSVVTGAETQYF | TRBJ2-5 | TRBV29-1 | TRBD1 | -
TGTGCCAGCAGCCCGGTCTCCGGGGCAGGAAACACCATATATTTT | CASSPVSGAGNTIYF | TRBJ1-3 | TRBV5-6 | - | -
TGTGCCAGTAAAACCAGTCTTCAAGAGACCCAGTACTTC | CASKTSLQETQYF | TRBJ2-5 | TRBV19 | - | -
TGTGCCAGCTCACCCATCGACAGGGGAGCTGAAGCTTTCTTT | CASSPIDRGAEAFF | TRBJ1-1 | TRBV18 | TRBD1 | once
TGTGCCAGCAGCGTAGAACTAGCGGGAGAAACAGATACGCAGTATTTT | CASSVELAGETDTQYF | TRBJ2-3 | TRBV9 | TRBD2 | -
TGTGCCAGCAGCGAGGCCAGGACCGAAGCTTTCTTT | CASSEARTEAFF | TRBJ1-1 | TRBV28 | - | -
TGTGCCAGCAGCTTCGGAAACTTAAACAATGAGCAGTTCTTC | CASSFGNLNNEQFF | TRBJ2-1 | TRBV11-3 | - | -
TGTGCCAGCAGCCGCCCGGGGGATTTGGGAGATACGCAGTATTTT | CASSRPGDLGDTQYF | TRBJ2-3 | TRBV5-4 | - | -
TGTGCCAGCAGTTTAGGGACAGGGTCCTACGAGCAGTACTTC | CASSLGTGSYEQYF | TRBJ2-7 | TRBV28 | TRBD1 | -
TGCGCCAGCAGCCCGAGAGCGGGAGGGGACACCGGGGAGCTGTTTTTT | CASSPRAGGDTGELFF | TRBJ2-2 | TRBV5-1 | TRBD2 | -
TGCAGTGCTGGAGGGGGGAATGAGCAGTTCTTC | CSAGGGNEQFF | TRBJ2-1 | TRBV20-1 | - | once
TGTGCCAGCAGTGAAGACAGGTCCCCTGAGACCCAGTACTTC | CASSEDRSPETQYF | TRBJ2-5 | TRBV6-1 | - | -
TGTGCCAGCAGCCCCCGAATTGTAGCGGGAGGCTTTTACAATGAGCAGTTCTTC | CASSPRIVAGGFYNEQFF | TRBJ2-1 | TRBV7-9 | TRBD2 | -
TGTGCCAGCTCACCACTTGGGGGCAGGAGCGAGCAGTACTTC | CASSPLGGRSEQYF | TRBJ2-7 | TRBV18 | - | -
TGTGCCAGCAGCCGAGATAGTGGCAGGGGGTCCTACGAGCAGTACTTC | CASSRDSGRGSYEQYF | TRBJ2-7 | TRBV14 | TRBD1 | -
TGTGCCAGCACCGGACAGGGGGGGAACACTGAAGCTTTCTTT | CASTGQGGNTEAFF | TRBJ1-1 | TRBV6-1 | TRBD1 | -
TGTGCCAGCAGTGAGCCAGGTACAAAGGCGACTGAAGCTTTCTTT | CASSEPGTKATEAFF | TRBJ1-1 | TRBV2 | - | -
TGTGCCATCAACGTCGGGTCAGCGGGCCTAGACAATGAGCAGTTCTTC | CAINVGSAGLDNEQFF | TRBJ2-1 | TRBV10-3 | - | -
TGTGCCAGCAGCTTAGGACTAGCGGGAGGGCCCACAGATACGCAGTATTTT | CASSLGLAGGPTDTQYF | TRBJ2-3 | TRBV11-3 | TRBD2 | -
TGTGCCAGCAGCCTTCGGGACGCCGGGGAGCTGTTTTTT | CASSLRDAGELFF | TRBJ2-2 | TRBV5-4 | - | -
TGTGCCAGCAGCTTTCCGGGTCTCGGGACCGACGAGCAGTACTTC | CASSFPGLGTDEQYF | TRBJ2-7 | TRBV5-4 | - | -
TGTGCCAGCAGCGTAGTGACTAGCGGGAGCTACGAGCAGTACTTC | CASSVVTSGSYEQYF | TRBJ2-7 | TRBV9 | TRBD2 | -
TGTGCCTGGAAAGATGGCTACCACACAGATACGCAGTATTTT | CAWKDGYHTDTQYF | TRBJ2-3 | TRBV30 | - | once
TGTGCCAGCTCACCACCTACAGGGGGAATTATAGAGACCCAGTACTTC | CASSPPTGGIIETQYF | TRBJ2-5 | TRBV18 | TRBD1 | -